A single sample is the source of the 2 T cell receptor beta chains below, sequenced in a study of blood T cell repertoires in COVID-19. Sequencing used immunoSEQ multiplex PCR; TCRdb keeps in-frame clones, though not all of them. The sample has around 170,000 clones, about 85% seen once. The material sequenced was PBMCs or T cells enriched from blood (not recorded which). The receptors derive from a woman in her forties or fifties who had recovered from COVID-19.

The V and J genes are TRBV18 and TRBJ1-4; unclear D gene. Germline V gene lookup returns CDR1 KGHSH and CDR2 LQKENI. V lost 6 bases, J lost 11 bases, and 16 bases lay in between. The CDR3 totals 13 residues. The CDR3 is CASSPDSYGKLFF. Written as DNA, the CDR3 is TGTGCCAGCTCCCCCGACTCATACGGGAAACTGTTTTTT.

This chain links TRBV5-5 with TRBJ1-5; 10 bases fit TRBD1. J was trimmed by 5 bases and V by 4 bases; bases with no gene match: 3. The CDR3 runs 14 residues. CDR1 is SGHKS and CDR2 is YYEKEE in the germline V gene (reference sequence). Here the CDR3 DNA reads TGTGCCAGCAGCCAGGGACAGGGGTATCAGCCCCAGCATTTT. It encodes CASSQGQGYQPQHF.